These 3 T cell receptor beta chains were sequenced from one sample in a study of blood T cell repertoires in COVID-19. The table came from immunoSEQ multiplex PCR; TCRdb's copy has only in-frame clones and leaves some out. The table records 200,000 to 250,000 clones, around four fifths of them present only once. The specimen sequenced was peripheral blood. These receptors came from a woman in her 50s with active or convalescent COVID-19.

The chain combines TRBV19 with TRBJ2-5, with TRBD1 identical over 10 bases. This CDR3 region has 14 residues. V shed 6 bases and J 5 bases; nucleotides not matched to a gene: 6. Germline V gives CDR1 LNHDA, CDR2 SQIVND (reference sequence). CDR3 coding DNA: TGTGCCAGTAGGTCCGACAGGGGGCGGGAGACCCAGTACTTC. This sequence encodes CASRSDRGRETQYF.

V is TRBV28 and J is TRBJ2-1; no firm D call. V was trimmed by 4 bases and J by 7 bases, leaving 20 bases between them. The CDR3 is made up of 16 amino acids. Per germline, CDR1 MDHEN and CDR2 SYDVKM. The CDR3: CASSSGFSDGRNEQFF. DNA for the CDR3: TGTGCCAGCAGTTCAGGATTCTCGGATGGTCGTAATGAGCAGTTCTTC.

The chain links TRBV7-8 to TRBJ2-1, with D possibly matching TRBD1 (6 bases). Trimming stripped 5 bases from V and 14 bases from J, with 19 bases between. This CDR3 has 13 residues. CDR1 is SGHVS and CDR2 is FQNEAQ in the germline V gene. CDR3 in amino acids: CASSPIYDGTKFF. The DNA for the CDR3 is TGTGCCAGCAGCCCAATATATGATGGGACAAAGTTCTTC.